A single sample gave rise to the 20 T cell receptor beta chains below, sequenced in a study of identical twins. MiXCR, run by TCRdb on the 5' RACE reads, gives a single entry per CDR3 protein. The data show around 530,000 distinct CDR3 sequences, with roughly 15% seen just once and less than 0.5% held by the top ten. In addition, the sample was reused for a study of yellow fever vaccine responses in identical twins.

Sequenced input: CD4+ T cells sorted from blood. The receptors come from a woman under 30 in good health.

This clonotype was seen only a few times. The junction does not match germline at one end; this may be a read error. DNA of the CDR3: TGTGCCAGCAGTCACTCCGGACTAGCGCCCTACGAGCAGTACTTC. Residues: CASSHSGLAPYEQYF. The chain joins TRBV6-2 or TRBV6-3 to TRBJ2-7, with TRBD2 identical over 9 bases. CDR3 length equals 15 residues. Germline V gene data show CDR1 as MNHEY and CDR2 as SVGEGT.

This clonotype has just a few counts. The chain combines TRBV5-5 with TRBJ2-3; D unresolved. The CDR3 is 15 amino acids. The germline V gene encodes CDR1 SGHKS and CDR2 YYEKEE (reference sequence). The V and J ends lost 0 bases and 8 bases respectively, with 16 bases between them. CDR3 loop: CASSLGAWEVGTQYF. CDR3 in DNA: TGTGCCAGCAGCTTGGGGGCCTGGGAAGTGGGTACGCAGTATTTT.

At least ten counts were recorded for this clonotype. The chain combines TRBV25-1 with TRBJ2-1; no clear D. V gave up 0 bases and J gave up 8 bases, with 17 bases separating them. Germline-derived CDR1 and CDR2 are MGHDK and SYGVNS. The CDR3 sequence is 16 residues long. The DNA of the CDR3 is TGTGCCAGCAGTGAATATCGGGCGGCAATTGGGGATGAGCAGTTCTTC. As protein: CASSEYRAAIGDEQFF.

The chain combines TRBV6-5 with TRBJ1-1, with no clear D. V was cut by 0 bases and J by 7 bases, with 9 bases left in between. In germline, CDR1 is MNHEY, CDR2 SVGAGI. The CDR3 covers 13 residues. The CDR3 here is CASSYSSSFEAFF. The CDR3 nucleotides are TGTGCCAGCAGTTACTCATCGTCTTTTGAAGCTTTCTTT.

V is TRBV27 and J is TRBJ1-1; TRBD1 is a possible D gene (6 bases). This CDR3 comprises 13 residues. The germline CDR1 and CDR2 sequences are MNHEY and SMNVEV (reference sequence). The germline V and J ends were trimmed by 3 bases and 11 bases, with 16 bases remaining between them. CDR3 DNA sequence: TGTGCCAGCAGTTTCCCGGGTAGGGGGGCGGCTTTCTTT. Amino acids: CASSFPGRGAAFF.

The table lists this clonotype with a few counts. J is TRBJ2-7 and V is TRBV27; TRBD2 matches 10 bases. The CDR3 extends over 16 amino acids. Losses at the gene ends were 8 bases for V and 2 bases for J; bases not matched to a gene: 12. Germline V gene data show CDR1 as MNHEY and CDR2 as SMNVEV (reference sequence). The CDR3 here is CASSKTPGTSAYEQYF. The CDR3 DNA follows: TGTGCCAGCTCCAAAACCCCCGGGACTAGCGCCTACGAGCAGTACTTC.

This clonotype has ten or more counts. The chain carries TRBV29-1 and TRBJ2-3; tentative D call: TRBD2 (6 bases). Germline V gene lookup returns CDR1 SQVTM and CDR2 ANQGSEA. The CDR3 runs 13 residues. Trimming pared 4 bases from V and 5 bases from J, leaving 13 bases between. Written as DNA, the CDR3 is TGCAGCGTTGGGGAGACTAGTGGAGATACGCAGTATTTT. Translating it yields CSVGETSGDTQYF.

This clonotype occurred many times. The chain links TRBV29-1 to TRBJ2-7; D perhaps matches TRBD1 (6 bases). Deletions cut 5 bases from V and 0 bases from J, with 14 bases between. Germline V CDR1 and CDR2: SQVTM, ANQGSEA. The length of the CDR3 is 14 residues. This chain's CDR3 is CSVLQGTSSYEQYF. The CDR3 DNA reads TGCAGCGTTCTACAGGGAACCAGCTCCTACGAGCAGTACTTC.

Many counts were recorded for this clonotype. The rearrangement joins TRBV10-3 to TRBJ2-1, with 8 positions matching TRBD2. The CDR3 is 14 amino acids. Germline V gene data show CDR1 as ENHRY and CDR2 as SYGVKD. V lost 4 bases, J lost 3 bases, and 2 bases stayed unmatched. The CDR3 nucleotides are TGTGCCATCAGTGGAGGGACTAGCTACAATGAGCAGTTCTTC. Translated, it gives CAISGGTSYNEQFF.

This clonotype has a count of ten or more. The chain employs TRBV15 and TRBJ2-7, with 7 bases lining up with TRBD2. This CDR3 spans 17 amino acids. Trimming cost V 1 base and J 4 bases; bases outside gene matches: 13. Germline CDR1 LNHNV, CDR2 YYDKDF (reference sequence). CDR3 sequence: CATSRVYGLAESYEQYF. CDR3 nucleotide sequence: TGTGCCACCAGCAGAGTGTACGGGCTAGCGGAGAGTTACGAGCAGTACTTC.

This chain links TRBV5-1 with TRBJ2-1; D could derive from TRBD1 or TRBD2 (5 bases each). CDR3 size: 13 residues. The V end lost 0 bases, the J end lost 8 bases, and 9 bases lay between the germline ends. Germline V gene lookup returns CDR1 SGHRS and CDR2 YFSETQ. This CDR3 reads CASSLGQGHEQFF. The CDR3 DNA reads TGCGCCAGCAGCTTGGGGCAGGGACATGAGCAGTTCTTC.

V gene TRBV5-1 combines with J gene TRBJ2-7, with unresolved D. Trimming pared 0 bases from V and 1 base from J, leaving 11 bases between. The CDR3 covers 15 residues. Germline V lookup: CDR1 SGHRS, CDR2 YFSETQ. The CDR3 nucleotides are TGCGCCAGCAGCTTGGTTTTATCCGGATCCTACGAGCAGTACGTC. Encoded protein: CASSLVLSGSYEQYV.

This clonotype has at least ten counts. The chain recombines TRBV3-1 with TRBJ2-4, with no clear D. The CDR3 runs 15 residues. Germline V gene data show CDR1 as LGHDT and CDR2 as YNNKEL (reference sequence). Trimming shortened V by 2 bases and J by 3 bases, and 11 bases separated the two germline ends. CDR3 amino acids: CASSQKGVIKNIQYF. CDR3 coding DNA: TGTGCCAGCAGCCAAAAGGGCGTGATCAAAAACATTCAGTACTTC.

A few counts support this clonotype. The chain couples TRBV10-3 to TRBJ2-1; 8 bases match TRBD2. CDR3 size: 16 residues. Germline CDR1 and CDR2: ENHRY and SYGVKD. V trimming: 2 bases; J trimming: 4 bases; junction bases outside the gene matches: 7. The CDR3 protein is CAISETERGSYNEQFF. CDR3 DNA: TGTGCCATCAGTGAGACGGAGCGGGGGAGTTACAATGAGCAGTTCTTC.

The chain links TRBV10-3 to TRBJ2-5; a weak D match, TRBD1 (6 bases). This CDR3 has 14 amino acids. Trimming pared 6 bases from V and 2 bases from J, leaving 13 bases between. The germline gives CDR1 ENHRY, CDR2 SYGVKD. The CDR3 nucleotides read TGTGCCATCAGGGGACACCCAAATCAAGAGACCCAGTACTTC. Its translation is CAIRGHPNQETQYF.

This clonotype was seen more than once but under ten times. J is TRBJ2-5 and V is TRBV5-5; the D is unclear. The CDR3 loop spans 13 amino acids. Trimming left V 0 bases short and J 5 bases short, with 8 bases between. Germline V gene lookup returns CDR1 SGHKS and CDR2 YYEKEE (reference sequence). This CDR3 is CASSLVPAETQYF. The CDR3 DNA sequence: TGTGCCAGCAGCTTGGTGCCGGCCGAGACCCAGTACTTC.

CDR3 amino acids: CASSNQGTGTAYEQYV. As DNA, the CDR3 is TGTGCCAGCAGCAACCAAGGGACAGGGACAGCCTACGAGCAGTACGTC. This rearrangement joins TRBV21-1 to TRBJ2-7; the D call in the table, TRBD1, was not verified against the DNA. TRBV21-1 is flagged as a pseudogene. CDR3 length: 16 residues.

The genes are TRBV28 and TRBJ2-7, with D perhaps TRBD2 (6 bases). The V and J ends lost 2 bases and 3 bases respectively, with 11 bases between them. The CDR3 runs to 14 residues. CDR1 is MDHEN, CDR2 SYDVKM, per germline. The CDR3 nucleotides read TGTGCCAGCAGTTTAGGGGGGACCAGCTACGAGCAGTACGTC. The encoded protein is CASSLGGTSYEQYV.

V usage is TRBV5-1 and J usage is TRBJ2-2; the match to TRBD2 covers 8 bases. The CDR3 has 16 amino acids. Germline CDR1 reads SGHRS; CDR2 reads YFSETQ. J was trimmed by 1 base and V by 2 bases; bases with no gene match: 4. CDR3 in amino acids: CASSFSSGGNTGELFF. The CDR3 bases are TGCGCCAGCAGCTTTTCCAGCGGGGGGAACACCGGGGAGCTGTTTTTT. Using reference TRBV5-1 and TRBJ2-2 for the parts outside the CDR3, the full variable domain is KAGVTQTPRYLIKTRGQQVTLSCSPISGHRSVSWYQQTPGQGLQFLFEYFSETQRNKGNFPGRFSGRQFSNSRSEMNVSTLELGDSALYLCASSFSSGGNTGELFFGEGSRLTVL.

The V and J genes are TRBV28 and TRBJ1-2; TRBD1 might be the D (6 bases). Germline values: CDR1 MDHEN, CDR2 SYDVKM. The V end lost 5 bases, the J end lost 4 bases, and 17 bases lay between the germline ends. The CDR3 loop spans 15 amino acids. The CDR3 loop is CASSPAVGGPYGYTF. The CDR3 region has the DNA TGTGCCAGCAGTCCCGCCGTTGGGGGGCCCTATGGCTACACCTTC.